The clone carrying this T cell receptor (beta chain) was found a few times. This record comes from a study of identical twins. Each CDR3 protein is one row after TCRdb ran MiXCR on the 5' RACE reads. The sample holds about 220,000 distinct CDR3 sequences; around 7.6% are singletons and the top ten take less than 6.5%. There are 16 residues in the CDR3. Germline CDR1 and CDR2: SEHNR and FQNEAQ (reference sequence). J gave up 1 base and V 5 bases, and 7 bases lay outside the gene matches. This same sample was also part of a study on yellow fever vaccine responses in identical twins.

This sequence joins TRBV7-9 and TRBJ1-1, with TRBD1 matching 10 bases. This receptor was taken from a woman aged 18 to 35 in good health. Input material: CD8+ T cells sorted from blood. The CDR3 nucleotides are TGTGCCAGCAGCATGACAGGGGGCGAAAGGAACACTGAAGCTTTCTTT. Its translation is CASSMTGGERNTEAFF. The variable domain in full, completed from reference TRBV7-9 and TRBJ1-1, reads DTGVSQNPRHKITKRGQNVTFRCDPISEHNRLYWYRQTLGQGPEFLTYFQNEAQLEKSRLLSDRFSAERPKGSFSTLEIQRTEQGDSAMYLCASSMTGGERNTEAFFGQGTRLTVV.